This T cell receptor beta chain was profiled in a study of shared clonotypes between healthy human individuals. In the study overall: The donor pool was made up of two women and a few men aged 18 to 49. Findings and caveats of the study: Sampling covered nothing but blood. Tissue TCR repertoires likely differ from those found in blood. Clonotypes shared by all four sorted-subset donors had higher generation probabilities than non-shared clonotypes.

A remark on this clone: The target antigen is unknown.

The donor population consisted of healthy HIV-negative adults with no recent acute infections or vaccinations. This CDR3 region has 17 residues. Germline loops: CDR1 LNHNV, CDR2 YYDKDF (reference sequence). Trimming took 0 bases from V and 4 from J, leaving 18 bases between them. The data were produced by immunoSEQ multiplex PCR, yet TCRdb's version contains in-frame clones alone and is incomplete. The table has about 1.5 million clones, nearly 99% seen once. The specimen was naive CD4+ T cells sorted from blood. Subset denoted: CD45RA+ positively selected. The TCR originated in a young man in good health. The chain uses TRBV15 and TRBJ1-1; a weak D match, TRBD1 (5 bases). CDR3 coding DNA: TGTGCCACCAGCAGAGATAGAGTGGGGGGAGGAGGCACTGAAGCTTTCTTT. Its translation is CATSRDRVGGGGTEAFF.